Listed below are T cell receptor beta chains from one sample, sequenced in a study of T cell responses to AZD1222 COVID-19 vaccine. Method: immunoSEQ multiplex PCR; TCRdb's copy keeps in-frame clones and lacks some. The table lists approximately 140,000 clones, around nine tenths of them singletons. This specimen consisted of peripheral blood, obtained 28 days after the second AZD1222 dose. The receptors shown here come from an adult who received the AZD1222 COVID-19 vaccine. The CDR3 runs from the conserved cysteine through the conserved F or W. A D gene is named only where the DNA matches it firmly. Not every row has a clone size; where given, it reads once, few, many or a size class.

.,TRBV4-2,TRBJ1-2,.,CASSQEVAGYTF,TGTGCCAGCAGCCAAGAAGTTGCTGGCTACACCTTC
.,TRBV5-1,TRBJ1-1,.,CASSLEGRGNTEAFF,TGCGCCAGCAGCTTGGAGGGGAGGGGGAACACTGAAGCTTTCTTT
.,TRBV9,TRBJ2-7,.,CASSVDNSYEQYF,TGTGCCAGCAGCGTAGACAACTCCTACGAGCAGTACTTC
.,TRBV12-3/TRBV12-4,TRBJ2-7,once,CASSRRDSYEQYF,TGTGCCAGCAGTCGCCGGGACTCCTACGAGCAGTACTTC
TRBD2,TRBV4-1,TRBJ2-7,.,CASSQESGTSGILASEQYF,TGCGCCAGCAGCCAAGAGTCGGGGACTAGCGGGATTTTGGCCAGCGAGCAGTACTTC
.,TRBV4-1,TRBJ1-2,.,CASSQLGTTNYGYTF,TGCGCCAGCAGCCAGCTCGGGACAACCAACTATGGCTACACCTTC
.,TRBV7-9,TRBJ2-1,.,CASSPPGTPSYNEQFF,TGTGCCAGCAGCCCCCCCGGGACACCCTCCTACAATGAGCAGTTCTTC
.,TRBV5-4,TRBJ2-1,.,CASSLPRTTNNEQFF,TGTGCCAGCAGCTTACCCAGGACCACGAACAATGAGCAGTTCTTC
TRBD1,TRBV6-5,TRBJ1-1,.,CASSPRTGPDTEAFF,TGTGCCAGCAGTCCACGGACAGGGCCGGACACTGAAGCTTTCTTT
.,TRBV6-5,TRBJ1-4,.,CASSYSIGGEKLFF,TGTGCCAGCAGTTACTCCATCGGGGGAGAAAAACTGTTTTTT
.,TRBV7-2,TRBJ2-2,.,CASSWTNTGELFF,TGTGCCAGCAGCTGGACTAACACCGGGGAGCTGTTTTTT
.,TRBV7-9,TRBJ2-7,.,CASSLGAGGHEQYF,TGTGCCAGCAGCTTAGGCGCTGGAGGCCACGAGCAGTACTTC
TRBD2,TRBV29-1,TRBJ2-1,.,CSVEGLSGASYNEQFF,TGCAGCGTTGAGGGACTTAGCGGGGCGTCCTACAATGAGCAGTTCTTC
TRBD1,TRBV12-3/TRBV12-4,TRBJ1-5,.,CASSLGDRLDF,TGTGCCAGCAGTTTAGGGGACAGGCTAGATTTT
TRBD1,TRBV6-5,TRBJ1-1,once,CASSRTGTEAFF,TGTGCCAGCAGCCGGACAGGCACTGAAGCTTTCTTT
.,TRBV27,TRBJ2-3,.,CASRRYIADSTDTQYF,TGTGCCAGCAGGCGCTACATAGCGGATAGCACAGATACGCAGTATTTT
TRBD1,TRBV4-2,TRBJ1-3,.,CASSLGGDRGSGNTIYF,TGTGCCAGCAGCCTGGGAGGGGACAGGGGCTCTGGAAACACCATATATTTT
TRBD1,TRBV30,TRBJ2-6,once,CAWNRGLDSGANVLTF,TGTGCCTGGAACAGGGGGTTAGACTCTGGGGCCAACGTCCTGACTTTC
.,TRBV18,TRBJ2-1,.,CASSPTQGGEQFF,TGTGCCAGCTCACCTACACAGGGAGGTGAGCAGTTCTTC
.,TRBV4-1,TRBJ1-3,once,CASSRPWGELSGNTIYF,TGCGCCAGCAGCCGCCCATGGGGGGAGTTATCGGGAAACACCATATATTTT
.,TRBV24-1,TRBJ2-2,.,CATSPGTDSGELFF,TGTGCCACCAGTCCTGGGACCGACTCCGGGGAGCTGTTTTTT
TRBD1,TRBV15,TRBJ1-2,once,CATIADRGNHGYTF,TGTGCCACCATCGCGGACAGGGGTAATCATGGCTACACCTTC
TRBD2,TRBV5-1,TRBJ2-1,.,CASSQGLAGNYEQFF,TGCGCCAGCAGCCAAGGACTAGCGGGAAACTATGAGCAGTTCTTC
TRBD1,TRBV10-3,TRBJ1-1,.,CAIRQTGVAFF,TGTGCCATCAGACAAACAGGGGTGGCTTTCTTT
.,TRBV5-4,TRBJ2-1,.,CASSLYGGDYNEQFF,TGTGCCAGCAGCTTGTACGGGGGTGACTACAATGAGCAGTTCTTC
.,TRBV2,TRBJ1-2,many,CASKGTYGYTF,TGTGCCAGCAAGGGGACTTATGGCTACACCTTC
.,TRBV11-3,TRBJ2-2,.,CASSLDAGSRRDTGELFF,TGTGCCAGCAGCTTAGATGCTGGGTCTCGGCGGGACACCGGGGAGCTGTTTTTT